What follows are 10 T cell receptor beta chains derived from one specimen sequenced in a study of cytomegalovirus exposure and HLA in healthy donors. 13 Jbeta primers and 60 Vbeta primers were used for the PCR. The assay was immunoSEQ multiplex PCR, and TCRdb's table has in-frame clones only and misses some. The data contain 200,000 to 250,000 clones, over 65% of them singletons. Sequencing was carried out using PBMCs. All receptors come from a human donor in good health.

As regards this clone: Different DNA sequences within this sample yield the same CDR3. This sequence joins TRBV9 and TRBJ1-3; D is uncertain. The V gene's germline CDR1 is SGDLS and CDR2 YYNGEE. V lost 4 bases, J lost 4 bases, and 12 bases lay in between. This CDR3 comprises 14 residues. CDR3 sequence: CASSPRDPGNTIYF. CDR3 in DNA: TGTGCCAGCAGCCCGAGGGATCCCGGAAACACCATATATTTT.

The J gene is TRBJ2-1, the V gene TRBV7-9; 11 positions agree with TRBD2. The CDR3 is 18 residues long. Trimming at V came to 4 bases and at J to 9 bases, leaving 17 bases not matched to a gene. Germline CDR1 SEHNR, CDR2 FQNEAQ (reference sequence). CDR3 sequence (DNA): TGTGCCAGCAGCTACAACCTAGCGGTAGCGGGAGGGGAGGGTGAGCAGTTCTTC. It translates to CASSYNLAVAGGEGEQFF.

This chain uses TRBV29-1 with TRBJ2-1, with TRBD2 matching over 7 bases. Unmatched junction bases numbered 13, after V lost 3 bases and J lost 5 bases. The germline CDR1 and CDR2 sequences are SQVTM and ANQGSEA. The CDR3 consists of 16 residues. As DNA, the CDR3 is TGCAGCGTTGAGTATGACGCGGGAGAGCGCGACAATGAGCAGTTCTTC. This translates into CSVEYDAGERDNEQFF.

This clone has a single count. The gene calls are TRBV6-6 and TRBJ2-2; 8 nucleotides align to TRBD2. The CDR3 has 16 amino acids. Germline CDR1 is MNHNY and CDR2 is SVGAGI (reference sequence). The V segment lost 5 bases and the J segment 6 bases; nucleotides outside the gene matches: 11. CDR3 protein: CASSKPGLVDAGELFF. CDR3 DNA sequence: TGTGCCAGCAGTAAACCGGGACTAGTCGATGCCGGGGAGCTGTTTTTT.

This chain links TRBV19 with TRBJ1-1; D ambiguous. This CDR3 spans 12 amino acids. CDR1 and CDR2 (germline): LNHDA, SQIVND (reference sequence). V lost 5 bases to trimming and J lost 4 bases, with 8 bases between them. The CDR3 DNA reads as TGTGCCAGTAGTCTGGCGGCCACTGAAGCTTTCTTT. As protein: CASSLAATEAFF.

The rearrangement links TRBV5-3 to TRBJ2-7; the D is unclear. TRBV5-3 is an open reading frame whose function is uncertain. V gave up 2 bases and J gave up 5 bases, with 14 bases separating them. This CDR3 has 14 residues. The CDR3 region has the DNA TGTGCCAGAAGCTTTGGTTTCAGGTACAACGAGCAGTACTTC. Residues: CARSFGFRYNEQYF.

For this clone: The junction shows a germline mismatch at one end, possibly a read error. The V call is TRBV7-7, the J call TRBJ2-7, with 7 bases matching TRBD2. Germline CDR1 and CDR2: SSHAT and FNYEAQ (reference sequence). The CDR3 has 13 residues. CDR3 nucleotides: TGTGCTAGCAGCCTGAGGGAGGGCTACGAGCAGTACTTC. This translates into CASSLREGYEQYF.

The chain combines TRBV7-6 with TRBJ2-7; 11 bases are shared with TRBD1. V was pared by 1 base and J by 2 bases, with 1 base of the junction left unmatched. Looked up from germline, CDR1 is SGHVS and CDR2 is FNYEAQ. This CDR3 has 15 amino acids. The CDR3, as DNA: TGTGCCAGCAGCTTAGGGGGACAGGGGGCCTACGAGCAGTACTTC. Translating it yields CASSLGGQGAYEQYF. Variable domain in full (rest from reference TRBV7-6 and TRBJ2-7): GAGVSQSPRYKVTKRGQDVALRCDPISGHVSLYWYRQALGQGPEFLTYFNYEAQQDKSGLPNDRFSAERPEGSISTLTIQRTEQRDSAMYRCASSLGGQGAYEQYFGPGTRLTVT.

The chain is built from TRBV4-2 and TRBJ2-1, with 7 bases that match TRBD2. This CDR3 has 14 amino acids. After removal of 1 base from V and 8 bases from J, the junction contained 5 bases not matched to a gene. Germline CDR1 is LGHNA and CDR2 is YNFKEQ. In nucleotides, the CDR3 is TGTGCCAGCAGCCAAGCGGCGGGAGCATATGAGCAGTTCTTC. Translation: CASSQAAGAYEQFF.

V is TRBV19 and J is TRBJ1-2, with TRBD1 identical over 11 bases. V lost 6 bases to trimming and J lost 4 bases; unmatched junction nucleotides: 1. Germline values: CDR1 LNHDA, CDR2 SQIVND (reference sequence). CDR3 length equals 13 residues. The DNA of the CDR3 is TGTGCCAGTAGCGGGACAGGGGGCTATGGCTACACCTTC. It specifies CASSGTGGYGYTF.